The 29 T cell receptor beta chains reported below all come from one sample, sequenced in a study of OX40 agonist ivuxolimab in advanced cancers. Clones were read by immunoSEQ multiplex PCR, and TCRdb kept only the in-frame ones, dropping some. The sample lists around 66,000 clones, approximately 82% occurring once. The sequencing here drew on CD4+ or CD8+ T cells sorted from blood, taken in a trial of the OX40 agonist ivuxolimab. The receptors were gathered from an adult with an advanced solid tumor such as melanoma, head and neck, liver or kidney cancer.

The chain uses TRBV19 and TRBJ1-2; no reliable D call. Looked up from germline, CDR1 is LNHDA and CDR2 is SQIVND (reference sequence). The V gene lost 1 base and the J gene lost 8 bases, with 17 bases spanning the gap. This CDR3 has 15 residues. The CDR3 DNA follows: TGTGCCAGTAGTATAGTAGACGGCGGCTCGGGCGGCTACACCTTC. Residues: CASSIVDGGSGGYTF. Full variable domain (remainder filled in from reference TRBV19 and TRBJ1-2): DGGITQSPKYLFRKEGQNVTLSCEQNLNHDAMYWYRQDPGQGLRLIYYSQIVNDFQKGDIAEGYSVSREKKESFPLTVTSAQKNPTAFYLCASSIVDGGSGGYTFGSGTRLTVV.

This clone was detected ten times or more. J is TRBJ1-1 and V is TRBV28; 11 bases line up with TRBD1. Germline-derived CDR1 and CDR2 are MDHEN and SYDVKM. After removal of 6 bases from V and 1 base from J, the junction contained 4 bases not matched to a gene. The CDR3 loop spans 15 amino acids. In nucleotides, the CDR3 is TGTGCCAGCAGGGACAGGGGGCGGGGGAACACTGAAGCTTTCTTT. Translating gives CASRDRGRGNTEAFF. Based on the CDR3 plus reference TRBV28 and TRBJ1-1, the full variable domain is DVKVTQSSRYLVKRTGEKVFLECVQDMDHENMFWYRQDPGLGLRLIYFSYDVKMKEKGDIPEGYSVSREKKERFSLILESASTNQTSMYLCASRDRGRGNTEAFFGQGTRLTVV.

With respect to this clone: The sample contains more than one DNA sequence encoding this CDR3. This rearrangement joins TRBV5-1 to TRBJ2-3; D uncertain. Per the germline V gene, CDR1 is SGHRS and CDR2 is YFSETQ. The CDR3 has 14 residues. V shed 1 base and J shed 0 bases, with 6 bases lying between them. The CDR3 is CASSLRDSTDTQYF. The CDR3 DNA reads TGCGCCAGCAGCTTGAGGGATAGCACAGATACGCAGTATTTT.

This clone was detected a few times. This chain uses TRBV28 with TRBJ2-1, with unresolved D. The CDR3 totals 13 residues. Trimming stripped 1 base from V and 6 bases from J, with 7 bases between. Germline V gene sequence: CDR1 MDHEN, CDR2 SYDVKM. CDR3 DNA: TGTGCCAGCAGTTTATCTTCCCCCAATGAGCAGTTCTTC. Translation: CASSLSSPNEQFF.

V gene TRBV5-6 combines with J gene TRBJ2-2; 8 bases fit TRBD2. Germline CDR1 and CDR2: SGHDT and YYEEEE. Trimming at V came to 4 bases and at J to 10 bases, leaving 9 bases not matched to a gene. The CDR3 is 14 residues long. CDR3 nucleotide sequence: TGTGCCAGCAGCGGGGGAGCGGGGGAGGAGGAGCTGTTTTTT. It translates to CASSGGAGEEELFF.

V usage is TRBV6-1 and J usage is TRBJ2-1, with D possibly TRBD2 on 5 matching bases. The germline CDR1 and CDR2 sequences are MNHNS and SASEGT. This CDR3 region has 13 residues. Trimming shortened V by 6 bases and J by 8 bases, and 14 bases separated the two germline ends. The chain's CDR3 is CASRVTSGDEQFF. For the CDR3, the DNA is TGTGCCAGCAGGGTAACATCCGGGGATGAGCAGTTCTTC.

J is TRBJ2-1 and V is TRBV5-4; D perhaps matches TRBD1 (6 bases). Trimming cost V 0 bases and J 5 bases, with 12 bases left between them. The germline V gene has CDR1 SGHNT and CDR2 YYREEE (reference sequence). The CDR3 has 15 amino acids. The CDR3 reads CASSLVLGGDNEQFF. The CDR3 nucleotides are TGTGCCAGCAGCTTGGTACTAGGGGGTGACAATGAGCAGTTCTTC.

V and J are TRBV5-6 and TRBJ2-7; 12 nucleotides match TRBD2. This CDR3 spans 15 amino acids. V dropped 4 bases and J dropped 1; count of bases not matched to a gene: 3. Germline CDR1 is SGHDT and CDR2 is YYEEEE. CDR3 DNA: TGTGCCAGCAGCCCCGGACTAGCGGGGTCCTACGAGCAGTACTTC. Translated, it gives CASSPGLAGSYEQYF.

This chain uses TRBV6-5 with TRBJ1-2, with D perhaps TRBD1 (6 bases). With 2 bases removed from V and 6 bases from J, the gap between germline ends came to 13 bases. From germline, CDR1 is MNHEY and CDR2 SVGAGI. This CDR3 has 14 residues. CDR3 amino acids: CASSYSQGQNGYTF. CDR3 sequence (DNA): TGTGCCAGCAGTTACAGTCAGGGGCAAAATGGCTACACCTTC.

The V call is TRBV4-3, the J call TRBJ2-7; D is unresolved. The CDR3 spans 14 residues. Germline loops: CDR1 LGHNA, CDR2 YSLEER. The V end was cut by 1 base, the J end by 2 bases, with 9 bases between. The CDR3 spells CASSQGVLTYEQYF. CDR3 bases: TGCGCCAGCAGCCAAGGCGTACTTACCTACGAGCAGTACTTC.

The CDR3 bases are TGTGCCACCAGCAGGCCGGGACAGGGCCACACAGATACGCAGTATTTT. It is translated as CATSRPGQGHTDTQYF. This chain links TRBV15 with TRBJ2-3; 9 bases match TRBD1. From germline, CDR1 is LNHNV and CDR2 YYDKDF (reference sequence). This CDR3 is built from 16 residues. Trimming at V came to 3 bases and at J to 2 bases, leaving 6 bases not matched to a gene.

The chain combines TRBV5-1 with TRBJ2-5; 12 bases are shared with TRBD2. The trim removed 3 bases at V and 4 bases at J, leaving 10 bases unmatched. The germline CDR1 and CDR2 sequences are SGHRS and YFSETQ. The CDR3 is made up of 17 amino acids. The CDR3 region is CASSSLAGGPGAETQYF. For the CDR3, the DNA is TGCGCCAGCAGCTCTCTAGCGGGGGGGCCGGGAGCAGAGACCCAGTACTTC.

V is TRBV2 and J is TRBJ2-3, with D hard to call. Trimming removed 7 bases from V and 1 base from J, with 15 bases in between. The CDR3 is 15 residues long. Germline V gives CDR1 SNHLY, CDR2 FYNNEI. CDR3 region: CASTNWRRGTDTQYF. The CDR3 DNA sequence: TGTGCCAGCACCAACTGGAGACGGGGCACAGATACGCAGTATTTT.

The gene calls are TRBV2 and TRBJ1-1, with D unresolved. This CDR3 is built from 11 residues. V was pared by 3 bases and J by 8 bases, with 7 bases between. Germline CDR1 reads SNHLY; CDR2 reads FYNNEI. The CDR3 loop is CASSDTREAFF. The DNA for the CDR3 is TGTGCCAGCAGTGACACCCGCGAAGCTTTCTTT.

DNA for the CDR3: TGTGCCAGCAGCTCCTGGATAGGAGACACAGGGGGCGGGTTTGAGTATGGCTACACCTTC. Residues: CASSSWIGDTGGGFEYGYTF. This chain uses TRBV28 with TRBJ1-2, with 9 bases aligning to TRBD1. J was trimmed by 5 bases and V by 6 bases; bases with no gene match: 25. Per the germline V gene, CDR1 is MDHEN and CDR2 is SYDVKM. This CDR3 is 20 amino acids long.

J is TRBJ2-3 and V is TRBV6-5; D possibly corresponds to TRBD2 (5 bases). The CDR3 extends over 15 amino acids. The germline V gene encodes CDR1 MNHEY and CDR2 SVGAGI. V was shortened by 5 bases and J by 0 bases, with 12 bases between the two germline ends. The CDR3 sequence is CASSQSKRSTDTQYF. As DNA, the CDR3 is TGTGCCAGCAGTCAAAGCAAGCGGAGCACAGATACGCAGTATTTT.

The chain uses TRBV18 and TRBJ2-2, with 7 bases lining up with TRBD1. Trimming cost V 3 bases and J 0 bases; bases outside gene matches: 1. Germline CDR1 KGHSH, CDR2 LQKENI. The CDR3 length is 15 residues. The CDR3 DNA sequence: TGTGCCAGCTCACCGGGACAGACGAACACCGGGGAGCTGTTTTTT. Encoded protein: CASSPGQTNTGELFF.

The chain couples TRBV5-6 to TRBJ1-1; the D gene is possibly TRBD1 (5 bases). This CDR3 has 15 residues. V lost 1 base and J lost 4, with 14 bases in between. Per germline, CDR1 SGHDT and CDR2 YYEEEE. The CDR3 loop reads CASSLLAGGITEAFF. In DNA, the CDR3 is TGTGCCAGCAGCTTGTTGGCTGGGGGGATCACTGAAGCTTTCTTT.

The rearrangement uses TRBV5-1 and TRBJ2-1; TRBD2 matches 8 bases. The CDR3 runs 15 residues. Unmatched junction bases numbered 5, after V lost 0 bases and J lost 6 bases. Germline CDR1 reads SGHRS; CDR2 reads YFSETQ. CDR3 residues: CASSLALAGSNEQFF. The CDR3 bases are TGCGCCAGCAGCTTGGCATTAGCGGGAAGCAATGAGCAGTTCTTC.

The rearrangement uses TRBV5-1 and TRBJ1-2; D not certain. V was trimmed by 4 bases and J by 8 bases, leaving 15 bases between them. This CDR3 comprises 13 residues. CDR1 and CDR2 from the germline V gene are SGHRS and YFSETQ. This chain's CDR3 is CASSPTDGYGYTF. Written as DNA, the CDR3 is TGCGCCAGCAGCCCTACGGACGGGTACGGCTACACCTTC.

Comment on this clone: One end of the junction does not line up with germline, which may come from a read error. This sequence joins TRBV9 and TRBJ1-2; 7 nucleotides align to TRBD1. Germline V CDR1 and CDR2: SGDLS, YYNGEE. The CDR3 covers 17 residues. CDR3 residues: CASGVAGGQLSDYGYTF. The CDR3, as DNA: TGTGCCAGCGGCGTAGCTGGGGGACAGTTAAGTGACTATGGCTACACCTTC.

The V gene is TRBV30, the J gene TRBJ2-1; D is ambiguous. The germline V gene encodes CDR1 GTSNPN and CDR2 SVGIG (reference sequence). The CDR3 is 11 amino acids. V was trimmed by 1 base and J by 10 bases, leaving 8 bases between them. This chain's CDR3 is CAWSAPDEQFF. As DNA, the CDR3 is TGTGCCTGGAGTGCGCCGGACGAGCAGTTCTTC.

The CDR3 reads CASSGKGWQGSYEQYF. In DNA form, the CDR3 reads TGTGCCAGCAGTGGTAAAGGATGGCAGGGGTCCTACGAGCAGTACTTC. V gene TRBV25-1 combines with J gene TRBJ2-7, with a weak D call TRBD1 (6 bases). Germline CDR1 and CDR2: MGHDK and SYGVNS. This CDR3 has 16 amino acids. V shed 4 bases and J shed 1 base, with 17 bases lying between them.

This clone was found once. The chain joins TRBV30 to TRBJ1-1; D ambiguous. The germline V and J ends were trimmed by 2 bases and 4 bases, with 11 bases remaining between them. The CDR3 sequence is 13 residues long. CDR1 is GTSNPN and CDR2 is SVGIG in the germline V gene (reference sequence). DNA for the CDR3: TGTGCCTGGAGTCAGACTAGAGGCACTGAAGCTTTCTTT. This encodes CAWSQTRGTEAFF.

V gene TRBV11-2 combines with J gene TRBJ2-5; D is perhaps TRBD1 (6 bases). V was clipped by 5 bases and J by 1 base, with 11 bases between them. From germline, CDR1 is SGHAT and CDR2 FQNNGV. CDR3 length equals 14 residues. In DNA form, the CDR3 reads TGTGCCAGCAGCACAGGGATCGGCCAAGAGACCCAGTACTTC. This translates into CASSTGIGQETQYF. Filled out from reference TRBV11-2 and TRBJ2-5, the complete variable domain reads EAGVAQSPRYKIIEKRQSVAFWCNPISGHATLYWYQQILGQGPKLLIQFQNNGVVDDSQLPKDRFSAERLKGVDSTLKIQPAKLEDSAVYLCASSTGIGQETQYFGPGTRLLVL.

This clone was found once. The rearrangement links TRBV19 to TRBJ2-7, with D possibly matching TRBD2 (6 bases). V shed 9 bases and J shed 4 bases, with 19 bases lying between them. The CDR3 is made up of 14 amino acids. Per germline, CDR1 LNHDA and CDR2 SQIVND (reference sequence). DNA of the CDR3: TGTGCCAGGTTAAAACCGGGACTGCCTTACGAGCAGTACTTC. Protein sequence: CARLKPGLPYEQYF.

A remark on this clone: A much larger clone is a single base away; this may be a read error. In the same sample, other DNA sequences code for this CDR3. The chain links TRBV5-1 to TRBJ2-2; 9 bases align to TRBD1. The CDR3 consists of 17 residues. The germline V gene has CDR1 SGHRS and CDR2 YFSETQ. The chain's CDR3 is CASSLSTGTGSYGELFF. CDR3 DNA: TGCGCCAGCAGCTTGTCAACCGGGACAGGGTCTTACGGGGAACTGTTTTTT.

This chain joins TRBV27 and TRBJ2-2, with a tentative D call TRBD1 (6 bases). The germline V gene encodes CDR1 MNHEY and CDR2 SMNVEV (reference sequence). This CDR3 has 14 residues. V lost 2 bases to trimming and J lost 4 bases, with 8 bases between them. The DNA for the CDR3 is TGTGCCAGCAGTTTACGAGGGGGCACCGGGGAGCTGTTTTTT. It codes for CASSLRGGTGELFF.

This chain joins TRBV19 and TRBJ1-1, with D unresolved. V lost 7 bases and J 4 bases, leaving 13 bases between the germline ends. The length of the CDR3 is 13 residues. Germline V gene data show CDR1 as LNHDA and CDR2 as SQIVND (reference sequence). The CDR3 is CASTRRGITEAFF. The CDR3 bases are TGTGCCAGTACCCGCAGAGGGATCACTGAAGCTTTCTTT.